This record looks at one T cell receptor (beta chain) sequence and its context. Compared with germline, one end of the junction differs, possibly owing to a read error. This entry belongs to a study of blood T cell repertoires in COVID-19. Study details: The United States, Italy and Spain were the sources of the acute and convalescent COVID-19 samples.

Assay used: immunoSEQ multiplex PCR; TCRdb lists only in-frame clones, some missing. This table has 250,000 or so clones, 89% appearing once. The germline V gene encodes CDR1 GTSNPN and CDR2 SVGIG (reference sequence). This CDR3 region has 10 residues. Sequenced: peripheral blood. The rearrangement joins TRBV30 to TRBJ2-7; maybe TRBD1 (6 bases). The sequence was obtained from a woman in her thirties or forties who had recovered from COVID-19. Here the CDR3 DNA reads TGTGCCTCTAGACCGGGACAAGTAGACTTC. This translates into CASRPGQVDF.